This entry lists 3 T cell receptor beta chains sequenced from one sample in a study of control samples from healthy donors and cancer patients. Method: immunoSEQ multiplex PCR; TCRdb's copy keeps in-frame clones and lacks some. The sample includes about 160,000 clones, approximately 94% seen only once; the top ten take 5% to 7%. The sample taken for sequencing was blood. The receptors come from a young man in good health.

The chain carries TRBV10-2 and TRBJ1-3; no clear D gene. Trimming removed 3 bases from V and 4 bases from J, with 13 bases in between. This CDR3 has 15 amino acids. The germline gives CDR1 WSHSY, CDR2 SAAADI. The CDR3: CASSENARLGNTIYF. In nucleotides, the CDR3 is TGCGCCAGCAGTGAAAATGCCAGGTTGGGAAACACCATATATTTT.

This clone is labeled as medium-sized. This chain uses TRBV28 with TRBJ1-5; TRBD1 aligns across 10 bases. The germline V gene encodes CDR1 MDHEN and CDR2 SYDVKM. The CDR3 is 20 amino acids. V trimming: 5 bases; J trimming: 2 bases; junction bases outside the gene matches: 18. CDR3 sequence reads: CASSLSPGTGAPSGNQPQHF. For the CDR3, the DNA is TGTGCCAGCAGTCTAAGCCCCGGGACAGGGGCCCCAAGTGGCAATCAGCCCCAGCATTTT.

The chain links TRBV19 to TRBJ1-5, with D possibly TRBD1 on 6 matching bases. The germline V gene encodes CDR1 LNHDA and CDR2 SQIVND (reference sequence). The germline V and J ends were trimmed by 8 bases and 5 bases, with 22 bases remaining between them. The CDR3 is 16 residues long. The CDR3 coding sequence is TGTGCCAGTCCCGGGGGCTTTATCGTTAAGGATCAGCCCCAGCATTTT. Amino acids: CASPGGFIVKDQPQHF. The full variable domain, its missing parts supplied by reference TRBV19 and TRBJ1-5, is DGGITQSPKYLFRKEGQNVTLSCEQNLNHDAMYWYRQDPGQGLRLIYYSQIVNDFQKGDIAEGYSVSREKKESFPLTVTSAQKNPTAFYLCASPGGFIVKDQPQHFGDGTRLSIL.